A single sample gave rise to the 27 T cell receptor beta chains below, sequenced in a study of shared clonotypes between healthy human individuals. This table comes from immunoSEQ multiplex PCR, and its TCRdb copy is limited to in-frame clones, with some not included. The sample includes 2,500,000 or so clones, roughly 90% of them seen just once. Sequences were obtained from naive CD4+ T cells from PBMCs. Described subset: CD45RA+ positively selected. The receptor source for this set is a man aged 18-30 years in good health. Some clones in this sample may be carry-over from other donors' samples.

Only a few counts were recorded for this clone. The rearrangement joins TRBV9 to TRBJ1-1; tentative D call: TRBD1 (5 bases). V lost 0 bases and J 4 bases, leaving 10 bases between the germline ends. CDR1 is SGDLS and CDR2 is YYNGEE in the germline V gene. The CDR3 has 14 residues. The CDR3 loop is CASSVGGVSTEAFF. The CDR3 nucleotides read TGTGCCAGCAGCGTAGGAGGGGTAAGCACTGAAGCTTTCTTT.

This sequence joins TRBV5-4 and TRBJ2-1; 14 nucleotides agree with TRBD2. J gave up 3 bases and V 4 bases, and 6 bases lay outside the gene matches. The germline CDR1 and CDR2 sequences are SGHNT and YYREEE (reference sequence). The CDR3 sequence is 17 residues long. This CDR3 reads CASSPGTSGSLYNEQFF. The CDR3, as DNA: TGTGCCAGCAGCCCAGGGACTAGCGGGAGCCTCTACAATGAGCAGTTCTTC.

As for this clone: This specimen includes other DNA sequences encoding the same CDR3. The chain joins TRBV4-1 to TRBJ2-5; D is unresolved. Looked up from germline, CDR1 is MGHRA and CDR2 is YSYEKL. This CDR3 has 13 residues. The germline V and J ends were trimmed by 1 base and 5 bases, with 8 bases remaining between them. CDR3 residues: CASSQGIRETQYF. The DNA for the CDR3 is TGCGCCAGCAGCCAAGGAATAAGGGAGACCCAGTACTTC.

This clone has just one count. This chain connects TRBV10-3 to TRBJ1-1; possible D gene TRBD1, 5 bases. The V gene lost 6 bases and the J gene lost 8 bases, with 16 bases spanning the gap. Germline-derived CDR1 and CDR2 are ENHRY and SYGVKD. The CDR3 loop spans 13 amino acids. CDR3 region: CAIRLQVDSEAFF. The CDR3 DNA sequence: TGTGCCATCAGGTTACAGGTCGACTCCGAAGCTTTCTTT.

The chain recombines TRBV28 with TRBJ2-7; D is undetermined. Trimming stripped 7 bases from V and 3 bases from J, with 19 bases between. Germline loops: CDR1 MDHEN, CDR2 SYDVKM. This CDR3 has 15 amino acids. CDR3 residues: CASKLRIGADYEQYF. The CDR3 DNA reads TGTGCCAGCAAACTCCGGATAGGTGCGGACTACGAGCAGTACTTC. Complete variable domain (other parts from reference TRBV28 and TRBJ2-7): DVKVTQSSRYLVKRTGEKVFLECVQDMDHENMFWYRQDPGLGLRLIYFSYDVKMKEKGDIPEGYSVSREKKERFSLILESASTNQTSMYLCASKLRIGADYEQYFGPGTRLTVT.

Points on this clone: Other DNA sequences in this specimen translate into the identical CDR3. The chain has TRBV28 and TRBJ2-7; TRBD1 aligns across 7 bases. The V segment lost 3 bases and the J segment 2 bases; nucleotides outside the gene matches: 4. This CDR3 has 14 residues. Germline CDR1 MDHEN, CDR2 SYDVKM. The CDR3 region is CASSFGQDPYEQYF. The DNA of the CDR3 is TGTGCCAGCAGTTTCGGACAGGACCCCTACGAGCAGTACTTC.

The chain recombines TRBV6-5 with TRBJ1-4, with D possibly being TRBD1 (5 bases). Trimming pared 2 bases from V and 2 bases from J, leaving 12 bases between. The CDR3 consists of 16 residues. Germline V gives CDR1 MNHEY, CDR2 SVGAGI. This chain's CDR3 is CASSYGREPTNEKLFF. Here the CDR3 DNA reads TGTGCCAGCAGTTACGGCAGGGAGCCGACTAATGAAAAACTGTTTTTT.

The chain employs TRBV7-2 and TRBJ2-3; TRBD1 aligns across 10 bases. Germline CDR1 reads SGHTA; CDR2 reads FQGNSA. The CDR3 sequence is 16 residues long. V shed 4 bases and J 3 bases; nucleotides not matched to a gene: 7. The CDR3 nucleotides read TGTGCCAGCAGCTCGACAGGGGGCAAGTTTACAGATACGCAGTATTTT. This translates into CASSSTGGKFTDTQYF.

A word on this clone: In the same sample, other DNA sequences code for this CDR3. The chain uses TRBV5-4 and TRBJ2-1; tentative D call: TRBD2 (6 bases). CDR1 SGHNT and CDR2 YYREEE come from the germline V gene (reference sequence). The CDR3 is made up of 15 amino acids. The V end lost 0 bases, the J end lost 0 bases, and 7 bases lay between the germline ends. The CDR3 nucleotides read TGTGCCAGCAGCTTGGGCGGGAACTCCTACAATGAGCAGTTCTTC. Encoded protein: CASSLGGNSYNEQFF.

This chain connects TRBV28 to TRBJ1-4; no clear D. The CDR3 is 17 residues long. Trimming stripped 0 bases from V and 7 bases from J, with 18 bases between. CDR1 MDHEN and CDR2 SYDVKM come from the germline V gene. Written as DNA, the CDR3 is TGTGCCAGCAGTTTATGGAGACCCGGGTTCTCGCGTGAAAAACTGTTTTTT. It yields the protein CASSLWRPGFSREKLFF.

This sequence joins TRBV5-1 and TRBJ2-7, with D perhaps matching TRBD1 (6 bases). This CDR3 has 14 residues. Germline V gene sequence: CDR1 SGHRS, CDR2 YFSETQ. V dropped 3 bases and J dropped 2 bases, with 12 bases sitting between them. This CDR3 is CASSYSGDPYEQYF. The CDR3 DNA sequence: TGCGCCAGCAGCTATTCAGGGGACCCCTACGAGCAGTACTTC.

The rearrangement joins TRBV7-2 to TRBJ2-5; D is uncertain. V shed 5 bases and J shed 5 bases, with 18 bases lying between them. Germline V gene lookup returns CDR1 SGHTA and CDR2 FQGNSA. This CDR3 region has 15 residues. CDR3 sequence: CASSLSGSRAETQYF. CDR3 nucleotides: TGTGCCAGCAGCCTCTCCGGATCGAGAGCGGAGACCCAGTACTTC.

As to this clone: This specimen includes other DNA sequences encoding the same CDR3. This sequence joins TRBV2 and TRBJ2-7; D may be TRBD1 (5 bases). Germline V gene sequence: CDR1 SNHLY, CDR2 FYNNEI. This CDR3 has 12 residues. Trimming took off 4 bases at V and 4 bases at J, with 8 bases between the two ends. DNA of the CDR3: TGTGCCAGCAGTGGTAGGGGATACGAGCAGTACTTC. Encoded protein: CASSGRGYEQYF.

A remark on this clone: Different DNA sequences within this sample yield the same CDR3. In DNA form, the CDR3 reads TGTGCCAGCAGCTTGGGGTTGCGAGAGACCCAGTACTTC. Protein product: CASSLGLRETQYF. The chain carries TRBV7-2 and TRBJ2-5; D unresolved. The V gene lost 3 bases and the J gene lost 4 bases, with 9 bases spanning the gap. This CDR3 contains 13 residues. Looked up from germline, CDR1 is SGHTA and CDR2 is FQGNSA.

The rearrangement uses TRBV5-1 and TRBJ1-1; D call uncertain. This CDR3 has 11 residues. Germline V gene lookup returns CDR1 SGHRS and CDR2 YFSETQ. V lost 5 bases, J lost 2 bases, and 4 bases lay in between. The CDR3 region has the DNA TGCGCCAGCAGATTCAACACTGAAGCTTTCTTT. Translation gives CASRFNTEAFF. Filled out from reference TRBV5-1 and TRBJ1-1, the complete variable domain reads KAGVTQTPRYLIKTRGQQVTLSCSPISGHRSVSWYQQTPGQGLQFLFEYFSETQRNKGNFPGRFSGRQFSNSRSEMNVSTLELGDSALYLCASRFNTEAFFGQGTRLTVV.

This clone appeared a single time. The chain links TRBV2 to TRBJ1-6; possible D gene TRBD1, 6 bases. The CDR3 runs 15 residues. V shed 7 bases and J shed 8 bases, with 18 bases lying between them. From germline, CDR1 is SNHLY and CDR2 FYNNEI. This CDR3 reads CASTGRGAPYSPLHF. The CDR3 nucleotides are TGTGCCAGCACCGGGAGGGGGGCACCATATTCACCCCTCCACTTT.

This rearrangement joins TRBV28 to TRBJ2-7; either TRBD1 or TRBD2 may supply D (5 bases each). CDR3 size: 16 residues. Looked up from germline, CDR1 is MDHEN and CDR2 is SYDVKM. V was pared by 3 bases and J by 4 bases, with 19 bases between. Written as DNA, the CDR3 is TGTGCCAGCAGTTTGGGTGGGGGATTTGCACCTTACGAGCAGTACTTC. Amino acid sequence: CASSLGGGFAPYEQYF.

This clone was detected once. V gene TRBV7-9 combines with J gene TRBJ1-1; no clear D. This CDR3 contains 13 residues. V was pared by 5 bases and J by 1 base, with 8 bases between. Germline values: CDR1 SEHNR, CDR2 FQNEAQ (reference sequence). CDR3 residues: CASSTKQNTEAFF. The CDR3 nucleotides are TGTGCCAGCAGCACAAAGCAGAACACTGAAGCTTTCTTT.

The J gene is TRBJ2-7, the V gene TRBV15; no reliable D call. Germline lookup yields CDR1 LNHNV and CDR2 YYDKDF (reference sequence). This CDR3 comprises 14 residues. The germline V and J ends were trimmed by 5 bases and 5 bases, with 16 bases remaining between them. CDR3 sequence: CATSSGGSPNEQYF. The DNA of the CDR3 is TGTGCCACCAGCTCAGGTGGGTCCCCCAACGAGCAGTACTTC.

Concerning this clone: Other DNA sequences in the sample encode the same CDR3. V and J are TRBV9 and TRBJ2-1; D is possibly TRBD2 (6 bases). The germline V gene encodes CDR1 SGDLS and CDR2 YYNGEE. Trimming took 0 bases from V and 4 from J, leaving 8 bases between them. The CDR3 is made up of 14 amino acids. The CDR3: CASSVGGIYNEQFF. CDR3 sequence (DNA): TGTGCCAGCAGCGTAGGCGGGATTTACAATGAGCAGTTCTTC.

This clone was recorded only once. The genes are TRBV5-4 and TRBJ2-7; D remains ambiguous. Trimming pared 1 base from V and 0 bases from J, leaving 17 bases between. This CDR3 spans 17 amino acids. Looked up from germline, CDR1 is SGHNT and CDR2 is YYREEE (reference sequence). The CDR3 nucleotides read TGTGCCAGCAGCTTGCCTTTAGAGCGATCGAGCTCCTACGAGCAGTACTTC. Protein sequence: CASSLPLERSSSYEQYF.

As regards this clone: Other DNA sequences in this sample translate to the same CDR3. The gene calls are TRBV9 and TRBJ2-5, with D unclear. Germline loops: CDR1 SGDLS, CDR2 YYNGEE. Trimming removed 3 bases at V and 2 bases at J, with 8 bases between. This CDR3 comprises 13 residues. This chain's CDR3 is CASSATSQETQYF. For the CDR3, the DNA is TGTGCCAGCAGCGCGACGTCACAAGAGACCCAGTACTTC.

This clone has only a few counts. The chain employs TRBV19 and TRBJ1-1; D unresolved. Between the trimmed V and J ends, which lost 8 bases and 1 base, there was a span of 11 bases. This CDR3 is 13 amino acids long. Germline V lookup: CDR1 LNHDA, CDR2 SQIVND (reference sequence). CDR3 residues: CASAVRGNTEAFF. CDR3 nucleotides: TGTGCCAGTGCAGTACGGGGGAACACTGAAGCTTTCTTT.

The gene calls are TRBV11-3 and TRBJ2-5, with D possibly being TRBD2 (5 bases). CDR3 length: 13 residues. V dropped 3 bases and J dropped 5 bases, with 10 bases sitting between them. The germline V gene encodes CDR1 SGHNT and CDR2 YENEEA. CDR3 in amino acids: CASSFDTGETQYF. In DNA, the CDR3 is TGTGCCAGCAGCTTTGACACGGGGGAGACCCAGTACTTC.

This chain links TRBV7-8 with TRBJ1-1, with 7 bases lining up with TRBD1. CDR1 and CDR2 (germline): SGHVS, FQNEAQ. The CDR3 covers 17 residues. J was trimmed by 1 base and V by 0 bases; bases with no gene match: 8. The CDR3 nucleotides read TGTGCCAGCAGCTTAGCGCGATTCCAGGGGGAGAACACTGAAGCTTTCTTT. Translating it yields CASSLARFQGENTEAFF.

This clone has a single count. The rearrangement links TRBV5-4 to TRBJ1-5; D is ambiguous. The V and J ends lost 0 bases and 3 bases respectively, with 10 bases between them. The CDR3 is 15 residues long. Germline CDR1 reads SGHNT; CDR2 reads YYREEE (reference sequence). The CDR3 sequence is CASSLGAGDNQPQHF. The DNA of the CDR3 is TGTGCCAGCAGCTTGGGGGCCGGGGACAATCAGCCCCAGCATTTT.

This clone was detected only once. The CDR3 DNA sequence: TGCGCCAGCAGCCAAGATACTGGGACAGGGTCCATGAACACTGAAGCTTTCTTT. It translates to CASSQDTGTGSMNTEAFF. The rearrangement links TRBV4-1 to TRBJ1-1, with 9 nucleotides matching TRBD1. The V and J ends lost 0 bases and 0 bases, in that order; junction bases with no gene match: 8. Germline lookup yields CDR1 MGHRA and CDR2 YSYEKL. This CDR3 is 18 amino acids long.